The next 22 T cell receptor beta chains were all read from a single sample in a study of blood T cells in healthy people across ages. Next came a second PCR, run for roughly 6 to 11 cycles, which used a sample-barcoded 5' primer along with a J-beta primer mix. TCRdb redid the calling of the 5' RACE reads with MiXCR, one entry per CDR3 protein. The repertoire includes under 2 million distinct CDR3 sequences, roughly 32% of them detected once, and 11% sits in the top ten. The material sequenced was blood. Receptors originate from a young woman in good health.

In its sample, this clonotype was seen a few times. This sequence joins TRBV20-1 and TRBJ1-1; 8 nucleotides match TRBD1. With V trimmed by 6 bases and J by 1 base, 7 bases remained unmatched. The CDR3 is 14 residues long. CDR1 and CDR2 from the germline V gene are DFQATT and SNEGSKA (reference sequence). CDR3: CSAGYRGENTEAFF. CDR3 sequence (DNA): TGCAGTGCGGGATACAGGGGGGAGAACACTGAAGCTTTCTTT.

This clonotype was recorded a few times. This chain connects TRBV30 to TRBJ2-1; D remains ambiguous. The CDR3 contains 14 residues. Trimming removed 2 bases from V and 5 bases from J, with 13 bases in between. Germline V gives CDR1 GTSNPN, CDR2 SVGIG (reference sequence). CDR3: CAWSYMAHHNEQFF. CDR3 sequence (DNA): TGTGCCTGGAGTTACATGGCCCACCACAATGAGCAGTTCTTC. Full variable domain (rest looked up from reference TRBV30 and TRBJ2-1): SQTIHQWPATLVQPVGSPLSLECTVEGTSNPNLYWYRQAAGRGLQLLFYSVGIGQISSEVPQNLSASRPQDRQFILSSKKLLLSDSGFYLCAWSYMAHHNEQFFGPGTRLTVL.

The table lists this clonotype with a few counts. In DNA form, the CDR3 reads TGCAGTGCACCCGGACACCTAAACTATGGCTACACCTTC. This sequence encodes CSAPGHLNYGYTF. V is TRBV20-1 and J is TRBJ1-2; the D gene is possibly TRBD1 (5 bases). The CDR3 is 13 amino acids. Looked up from germline, CDR1 is DFQATT and CDR2 is SNEGSKA (reference sequence). The ends were cut back, 6 bases at V and 2 bases at J, with 13 bases in the middle.

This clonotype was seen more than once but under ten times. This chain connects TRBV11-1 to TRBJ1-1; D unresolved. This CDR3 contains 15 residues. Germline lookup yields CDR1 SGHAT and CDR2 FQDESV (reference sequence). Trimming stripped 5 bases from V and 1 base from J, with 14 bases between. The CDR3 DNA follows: TGTGCCAGCAGCCTAGTTACCCTTTGGAACACTGAAGCTTTCTTT. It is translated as CASSLVTLWNTEAFF.

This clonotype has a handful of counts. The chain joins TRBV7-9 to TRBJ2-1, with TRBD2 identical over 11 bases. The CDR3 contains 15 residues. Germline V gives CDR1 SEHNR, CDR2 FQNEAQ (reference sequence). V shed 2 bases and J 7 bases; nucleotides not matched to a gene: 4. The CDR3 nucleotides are TGTGCCAGCAGCTTATACCCTAGCGGGGGGAATGAGCAGTTCTTC. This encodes CASSLYPSGGNEQFF.

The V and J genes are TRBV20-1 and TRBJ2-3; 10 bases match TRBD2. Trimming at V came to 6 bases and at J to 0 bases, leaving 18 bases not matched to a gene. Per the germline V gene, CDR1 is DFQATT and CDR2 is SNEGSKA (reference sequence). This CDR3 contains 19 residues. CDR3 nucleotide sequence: TGCAGTGCCCCTATGCCCCAGACTAGCGGGCGATATAGCACAGATACGCAGTATTTT. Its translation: CSAPMPQTSGRYSTDTQYF.

The CDR3 spells CASSQDQPGQVQETQYF. The DNA of the CDR3 is TGCGCCAGCAGCCAAGATCAGCCCGGACAGGTACAAGAGACCCAGTACTTC. The chain employs TRBV4-1 and TRBJ2-5, with TRBD1 identical over 7 bases. With V trimmed by 0 bases and J by 2 bases, 9 bases remained unmatched. Germline CDR1 reads MGHRA; CDR2 reads YSYEKL. This CDR3 has 17 amino acids.

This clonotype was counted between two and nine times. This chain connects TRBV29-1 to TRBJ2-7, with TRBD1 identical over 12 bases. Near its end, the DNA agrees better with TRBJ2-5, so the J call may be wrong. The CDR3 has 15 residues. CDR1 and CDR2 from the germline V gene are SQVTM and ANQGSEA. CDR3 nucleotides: TGCAGCGCCGCTACGGGGACAGGGGGCTCGGAGACCCAGTACTTC. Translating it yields CSAATGTGGSETQYF.

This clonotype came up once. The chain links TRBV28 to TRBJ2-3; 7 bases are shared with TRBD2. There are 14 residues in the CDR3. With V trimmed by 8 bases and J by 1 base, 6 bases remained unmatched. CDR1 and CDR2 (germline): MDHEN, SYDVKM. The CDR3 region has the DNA TGTGCCAGCGGGGAGGGCAGGCGCACAGATACGCAGTATTTT. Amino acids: CASGEGRRTDTQYF.

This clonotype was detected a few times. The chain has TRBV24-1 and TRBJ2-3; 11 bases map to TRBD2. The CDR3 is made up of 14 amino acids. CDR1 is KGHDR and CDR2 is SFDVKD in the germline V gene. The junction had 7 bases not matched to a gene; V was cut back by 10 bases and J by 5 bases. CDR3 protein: CATSPSGRLDTQYF. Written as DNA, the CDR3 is TGTGCCACGTCCCCTAGCGGGAGGTTAGATACGCAGTATTTT.

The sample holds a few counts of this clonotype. The CDR3 coding sequence is TGTGCCAGCAGCCCCCGACAGGGTCTCACAGATACGCAGTATTTT. It codes for CASSPRQGLTDTQYF. V and J are TRBV7-9 and TRBJ2-3; 7 nucleotides line up with TRBD1. The CDR3 consists of 15 residues. CDR1 and CDR2 (germline): SEHNR, FQNEAQ (reference sequence). With V trimmed by 5 bases and J by 2 bases, 7 bases remained unmatched.

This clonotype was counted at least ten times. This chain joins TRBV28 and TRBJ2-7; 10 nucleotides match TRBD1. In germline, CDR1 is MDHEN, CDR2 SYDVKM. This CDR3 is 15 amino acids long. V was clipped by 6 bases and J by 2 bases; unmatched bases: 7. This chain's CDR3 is CASRVDRGLPYEQYF. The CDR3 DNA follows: TGTGCCAGCAGGGTCGACAGGGGGCTACCCTACGAGCAGTACTTC.

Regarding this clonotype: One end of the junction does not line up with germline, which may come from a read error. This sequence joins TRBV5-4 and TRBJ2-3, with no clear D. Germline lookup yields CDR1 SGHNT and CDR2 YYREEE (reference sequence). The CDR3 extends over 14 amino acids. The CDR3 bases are TGTGCCAGCAGCCCCTCTGGCAGCACAGATACGCGGTATTTT. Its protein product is CASSPSGSTDTRYF.

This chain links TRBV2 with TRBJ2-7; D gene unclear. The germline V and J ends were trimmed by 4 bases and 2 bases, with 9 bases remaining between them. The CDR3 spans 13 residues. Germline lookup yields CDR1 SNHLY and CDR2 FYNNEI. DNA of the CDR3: TGTGCCAGCAGTGCCACAGTTACCTACGAGCAGTACTTC. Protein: CASSATVTYEQYF.

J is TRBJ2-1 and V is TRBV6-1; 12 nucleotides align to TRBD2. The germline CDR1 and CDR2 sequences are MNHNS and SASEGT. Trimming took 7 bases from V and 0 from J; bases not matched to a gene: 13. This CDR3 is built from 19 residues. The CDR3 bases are TGTGCCAGCATTCCGGGAGGGCTAGCGGGAGGGTCCTCCTACAATGAGCAGTTCTTC. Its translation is CASIPGGLAGGSSYNEQFF.

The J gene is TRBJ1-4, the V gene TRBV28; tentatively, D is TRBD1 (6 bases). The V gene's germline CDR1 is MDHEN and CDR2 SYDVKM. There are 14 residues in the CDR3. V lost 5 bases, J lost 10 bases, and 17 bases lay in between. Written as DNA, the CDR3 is TGTGCCAGCAGTATTACCACAGGGTCGGGAAAACTGTTTTTT. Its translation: CASSITTGSGKLFF. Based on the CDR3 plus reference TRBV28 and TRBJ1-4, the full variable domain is DVKVTQSSRYLVKRTGEKVFLECVQDMDHENMFWYRQDPGLGLRLIYFSYDVKMKEKGDIPEGYSVSREKKERFSLILESASTNQTSMYLCASSITTGSGKLFFGSGTQLSVL.

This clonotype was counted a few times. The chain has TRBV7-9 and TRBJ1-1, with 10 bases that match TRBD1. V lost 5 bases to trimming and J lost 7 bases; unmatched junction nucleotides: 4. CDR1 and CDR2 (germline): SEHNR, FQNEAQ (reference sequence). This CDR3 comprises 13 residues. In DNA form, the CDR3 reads TGTGCCAGCAGCCGACAGGGGGCGGGTGAAGCTTTCTTT. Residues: CASSRQGAGEAFF.

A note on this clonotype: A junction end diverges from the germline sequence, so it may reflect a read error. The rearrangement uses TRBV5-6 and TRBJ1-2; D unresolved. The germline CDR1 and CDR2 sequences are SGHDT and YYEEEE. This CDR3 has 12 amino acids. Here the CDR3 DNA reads TGTGCCAACAGCTTGGCTGGCTACGGCTACACCTTC. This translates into CANSLAGYGYTF.

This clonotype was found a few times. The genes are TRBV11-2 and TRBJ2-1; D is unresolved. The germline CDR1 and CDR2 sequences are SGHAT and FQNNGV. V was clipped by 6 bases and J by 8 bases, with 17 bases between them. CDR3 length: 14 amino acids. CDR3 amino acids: CASRWVKLGDEQFF. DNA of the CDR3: TGTGCCAGCAGATGGGTTAAGTTAGGCGATGAGCAGTTCTTC.

CDR3 loop: CAIRDRVSVGYTF. CDR3 in DNA: TGTGCCATCAGGGACAGGGTCTCTGTTGGCTACACCTTC. This rearrangement joins TRBV10-3 to TRBJ1-2, with TRBD1 matching over 8 bases. Germline V gene lookup returns CDR1 ENHRY and CDR2 SYGVKD. V was pared by 6 bases and J by 7 bases, with 7 bases of the junction left unmatched. The CDR3 sequence is 13 residues long.

CDR3 sequence (DNA): TGTGCCAGCTCATCCTCCGGGACACTTAGCTCCTACGAGCAGTACTTC. Residues: CASSSSGTLSSYEQYF. The rearrangement joins TRBV18 to TRBJ2-7; possibly TRBD1 for D (6 bases). The length of the CDR3 is 16 residues. Germline V gene lookup returns CDR1 KGHSH and CDR2 LQKENI. Between the trimmed V and J ends, which lost 5 bases and 0 bases, there was a span of 17 bases.

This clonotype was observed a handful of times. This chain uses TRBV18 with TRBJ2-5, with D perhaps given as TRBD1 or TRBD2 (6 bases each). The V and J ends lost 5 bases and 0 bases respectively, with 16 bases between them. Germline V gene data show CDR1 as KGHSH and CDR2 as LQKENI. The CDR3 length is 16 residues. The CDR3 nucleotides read TGTGCCAGCTCATTGAATAGGGGGGAATACCAAGAGACCCAGTACTTC. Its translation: CASSLNRGEYQETQYF.